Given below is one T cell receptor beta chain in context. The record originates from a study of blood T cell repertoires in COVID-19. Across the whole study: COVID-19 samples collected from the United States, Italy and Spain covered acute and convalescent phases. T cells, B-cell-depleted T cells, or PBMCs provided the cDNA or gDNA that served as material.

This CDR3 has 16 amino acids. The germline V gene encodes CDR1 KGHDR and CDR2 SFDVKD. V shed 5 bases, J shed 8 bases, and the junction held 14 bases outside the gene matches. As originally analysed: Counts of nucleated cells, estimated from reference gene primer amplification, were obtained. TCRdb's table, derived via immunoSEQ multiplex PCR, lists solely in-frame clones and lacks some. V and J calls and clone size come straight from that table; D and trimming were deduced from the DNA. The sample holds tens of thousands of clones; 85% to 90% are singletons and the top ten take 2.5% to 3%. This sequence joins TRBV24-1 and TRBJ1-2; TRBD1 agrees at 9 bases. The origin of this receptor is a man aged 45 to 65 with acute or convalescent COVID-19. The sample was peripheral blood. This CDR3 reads CATSVLPGQGIQGYTF. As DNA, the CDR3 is TGTGCCACCAGTGTTTTACCGGGACAGGGAATTCAGGGCTACACCTTC.